This T cell receptor beta chain stems from a study of cytomegalovirus exposure and HLA in healthy donors. About the research overall: A previous analysis identified more than 100 million unique TCR beta sequences derived from about 180 million T cells.

The CDR3 has 15 residues. Between the trimmed V and J ends, which lost 4 bases and 3 bases, there was a span of 15 bases. Germline CDR1 is KGHSH and CDR2 is LQKENI. This PCR relied on a set of 60 Vbeta primers and 13 Jbeta primers. TCRdb keeps only in-frame clones here, not all; method: immunoSEQ multiplex PCR. Here the sample spans more than 150,000 clones, 70% to 80% being singletons. Points from the study as a whole: The authors excluded some V segments, including TRBV6-2 and TRBV6-3, as indistinguishable. Reports state that TCR beta sequences accurately predicted most subjects' HLA-A and HLA-B alleles. Analysis performed later found 16,951 TCR beta sequences associated with HLA alleles at 0.05 false discovery rate.

This clone was seen more than once but under ten times. Its specificity is not known. Source material: PBMCs. This receptor was identified in a girl aged 10-17 years in good health and CMV-seropositive. This chain links TRBV18 with TRBJ1-1; tentatively, D is TRBD1 (6 bases). CDR3 DNA sequence: TGTGCCAGCTCACAGGGGTGGGGGGGCGACACTGAAGCTTTCTTT. This codes for CASSQGWGGDTEAFF.